This T cell receptor (beta chain) appears in the sequencing data of a study of cytomegalovirus exposure and HLA in healthy donors. Study-level information: A prior analysis found more than 90 million unique TCR beta sequences from around 200 million T cells.

This CDR3 comprises 13 residues. V lost 2 bases, J lost 6 bases, and 8 bases lay in between. Germline-derived CDR1 and CDR2 are SNHLY and FYNNEI. Study-level points and caveats: Most TCR sequences were seen very rarely across donors, but some public TCRs occurred in many. A later examination showed that TCR association rates differed by HLA locus, with DRB1 most and HLA-C fewest. Analysis performed later found more than 15,000 TCR beta sequences associated with HLA alleles at 0.05 false discovery rate.

The PCR made use of 60 Vbeta and 13 Jbeta primers. Sequenced by immunoSEQ multiplex PCR; TCRdb stores in-frame clones only, minus some. Of around 63,000 clones in the sample, roughly 75% were seen once. Of note for this clone: Its matching antigen is unknown.

V gene TRBV2 combines with J gene TRBJ2-1; D is ambiguous. This TCR was recovered from a man in his 60s in good health and CMV-seropositive. The sample was PBMCs. The CDR3 region is CASSERILNEQFF. CDR3 nucleotides: TGTGCCAGCAGTGAACGTATTCTCAATGAGCAGTTCTTC.